This T cell receptor (beta chain) was profiled in a study of blood T cell repertoires in COVID-19 (TCRdb year 2020). With regard to the full study: The collaborator samples originated in the United States, Italy and Spain and spanned the acute and convalescent phases of COVID-19. Where HLA class I and class II types were available, the types were taken from metadata supplied by the sample provider, not from assay-based typing. Nearly every sample came with metadata listing a de-identified subject ID, COVID-19 status, age in years and sex. Samples came from the ongoing ImmuneRACE study (first 160 participants) plus 1,254 subjects from 6 global collaborators. Subjects who had been exposed to COVID-19, were actively infected with it, or had recovered from it provided the deeply sampled blood TCRbeta repertoires that made up the dataset. The material from the prospective study consisted of cDNA or gDNA derived from T cells, B-cell-depleted T cells, or PBMCs. The repertoires were released in a freely available public database meant as a resource for research on the immune response to SARS-CoV-2.

The collaborating institutions used their own protocols to collect whole blood in K2EDTA tubes. For TCRbeta analysis, collaborator samples were shipped as frozen whole blood, as isolated PBMCs, or as DNA extracted from either sample type. Paper-wide results and their limitations: The amount of clinical and demographic metadata varied by source and participant and was provided uncurated.

The sample holds a few counts of this clone. The antigen this receptor binds is unknown. Nothing much larger sits one base from this clone, and base qualities are not available. TCRbeta CDR3 regions were amplified from genomic DNA using the immunoSEQ Assay, a bias-controlled multiplex PCR. Per the authors' processing: The number of nucleated cells in each sample was estimated by amplification of reference gene primers within the assay. To quantify the absolute abundance of each unique TCRbeta CDR3 rearrangement, sequence reads were collapsed and filtered. Productive Simpson clonality was computed per sample as the square root of Simpson's diversity index over productive rearrangements. Imported from immuneACCESS, the table was reduced by TCRdb to in-frame sequences with V and J called. These copies leave out some clones; in studies compared against another copy, an unresolved V gene accounts for under half, and the cause of the remainder is not known. V, J and clone size are those of that table, while D and trimming were read from the DNA. This sample lists around 200,000 clones; around 83% were detected once. Jointly, the top ten make up roughly 8.7% of the sample.

The CDR3 measures 15 amino acids from cysteine to phenylalanine. CDR3 DNA only is kept here, 45 bases in frame from base 1. V and J are truncated by 2 bases and 2 bases respectively, leaving an intervening sequence of 13 bases. CDR1 and CDR2, looked up from the germline V gene, are ENHRY and SYGVKD. Sample: peripheral blood. This TCR derives from a man aged 40-55 years with active or convalescent COVID-19. In this chain, TRBV10-3 is recombined with TRBJ2-7; the D gene is possibly TRBD1, with 5 bases matching. The sequenced DNA is TGTGCCATCAGTGAGGCGCAGGACAATGCCTACGAGCAGTACTTC. The encoded protein is CAISEAQDNAYEQYF.